This T cell receptor (beta chain) derives from a study of blood T cell repertoires in COVID-19. Study-wide background: In each case, the material was cDNA or gDNA derived from T cells, B-cell-depleted T cells, or PBMCs.

Clones were read by immunoSEQ multiplex PCR, and TCRdb kept only the in-frame ones, dropping some. The table lists roughly 150,000 clones, 89% of them singletons. Germline CDR1 KGHSH, CDR2 LQKENI. This CDR3 is built from 16 residues. With 2 bases removed from V and 1 base from J, the gap between germline ends came to 12 bases. The gene calls are TRBV18 and TRBJ1-5; D might be TRBD1 (6 bases). This sequence was found in a man aged 55-75 years with acute or convalescent COVID-19. Sequencing was done on a sample of peripheral blood. CDR3 nucleotides: TGTGCCAGCTCACCAGGGATGGGGACAAGCAATCAGCCCCAGCATTTT. Translated: CASSPGMGTSNQPQHF.